This T cell receptor (beta chain) emerged from a study of early T cells in non-severe SARS-CoV-2 infection. Study-level background: Unsorted whole-blood RNA was sequenced in bulk, leaving chains unpaired.

This clonotype was observed a handful of times. TCRdb called the 5' RACE reads again in MiXCR, with one record for every CDR3 protein. The data contain some 96,000 distinct CDR3 sequences, under 15% of them seen just once; the ten biggest clones take up about 2%. Sequencing was performed on whole blood. The TCR sequence derives from an adult who was a healthcare worker with PCR-confirmed SARS-CoV-2 infection or an uninfected control (not recorded which).

The chain's CDR3 is CASSPRGDVISEQYF. The CDR3, as DNA: TGTGCCAGCAGCCCCAGGGGGGACGTTATCTCCGAGCAGTACTTC. This chain uses TRBV9 with TRBJ2-7; possible D gene TRBD1, 7 bases. CDR1 and CDR2 from the germline V gene are SGDLS and YYNGEE. The V gene lost 4 bases and the J gene lost 6 bases, with 20 bases spanning the gap. This CDR3 region has 15 residues. Based on the CDR3 plus reference TRBV9 and TRBJ2-7, the full variable domain is DSGVTQTPKHLITATGQRVTLRCSPRSGDLSVYWYQQSLDQGLQFLIQYYNGEERAKGNILERFSAQQFPDLHSELNLSSLELGDSALYFCASSPRGDVISEQYFGPGTRLTVT.